The entry below gives a single TCR beta chain sequence along with its context. Its antigen is not known. Given a much more abundant clone one base away, this may be a read error. Blood RNA came from unsorted whole blood; germline DNA was also extracted. This sample was taken from a study of tumor-infiltrating lymphocytes in primary liver carcinoma. Study-level results: Tumor-blood pairs (like tumor-adjacent pairs) overlapped less than tumor region pairs did.

Germline values: CDR1 LGHNA, CDR2 YNFKEQ. V trimming: 5 bases; J trimming: 3 bases; junction bases outside the gene matches: 12. The CDR3 is 16 amino acids. Making TCR beta cDNA involved approximately 480 ng total RNA and a constant-region primer. Libraries covering TCR beta were generated through three nested multiplex PCR rounds (using a slightly modified ARM-PCR). Primers for the first two PCR rounds were TRBV1-TRBV30 forward primers and a C-beta reverse primer (about 11 cycles per round). One entry per CDR3 protein results from TCRdb running MiXCR on the multiplex PCR reads. The profile shows about 310,000 distinct CDR3 sequences, 45% to 70% of them singletons.

This receptor was obtained from a woman aged 30 to 39 with primary liver carcinoma and hepatitis B virus infection. Sequences were obtained from peripheral blood. The chain couples TRBV4-2 to TRBJ1-1, with 7 positions matching TRBD1. CDR3: CASSYEQGFSDTEAFF. Here the CDR3 DNA reads TGTGCCAGCAGCTATGAACAGGGGTTCTCGGACACTGAAGCTTTCTTT.